This TCR beta chain was documented in a study of human T cells and chemical hapten exposure. This clonotype was seen many times. The CDR3 has 16 residues. Per the germline V gene, CDR1 is DFQATT and CDR2 is SNEGSKA (reference sequence). V lost 3 bases to trimming and J lost 1 base, with 18 bases between them. Time point defined: patch test 2, 6 weeks after DPC sensitization. Treatment indicated: therapeutic diphenylcyclopropenone sensitization with weekly scalp DPC. Each CDR3 protein is one row after TCRdb ran MiXCR on the RACE reads. The sample holds roughly 380,000 distinct CDR3 sequences, under 6.5% seen once.

This TCR was sampled from a woman under 30 with alopecia areata. Some clones in this sample may be carry-over from other donors' samples. J is TRBJ1-1 and V is TRBV20-1; D is unresolved. The specimen comprised whole blood, sampled in connection with sensitization to the hapten diphenylcyclopropenone (DPC). CDR3 sequence reads: CSARGFQGSSNTEAFF. The CDR3 nucleotides read TGCAGTGCTAGGGGGTTCCAAGGGTCCTCGAACACTGAAGCTTTCTTT.